One and the same sample provided the 8 T cell receptor beta chains below, sequenced in a study of post-analysis software for immune sequencing data. Study-wide results and caveats: Elevated frequency relative to controls characterized four or five TRBV segments in patients, TRBV5-6, TRBV5-1 and TRBV20-1 among them.

The antigens these receptors bind are not known. Unique molecular identifiers featured in each of the TCR beta cDNA libraries. TCRdb called the PCR reads again in MiXCR, with one record for every CDR3 protein. This table has 750,000 to 900,000 distinct CDR3 sequences, more than 45% appearing once. The sample comprised blood. The receptors derive from a girl aged 10 to 17 with multiple sclerosis.

The CDR3 coding sequence is TGTGCCAGCAGTTTAAGGCAGGCTACATATGGCTACACCTTC. Translated, it gives CASSLRQATYGYTF. This sequence joins TRBV12-3 or TRBV12-4 and TRBJ1-2, with D unclear. V shed 2 bases and J shed 5 bases, with 12 bases lying between them. The CDR3 length is 14 residues.

The chain joins TRBV7-6 to TRBJ2-1; D is perhaps TRBD1 or TRBD2 (6 bases each). V lost 1 base, J lost 9 bases, and 19 bases lay in between. Germline V gives CDR1 SGHVS, CDR2 FNYEAQ. The CDR3 is made up of 16 amino acids. The CDR3 is CASSLGGGLPPPEQFF. The CDR3 DNA follows: TGTGCCAGCAGCTTAGGAGGGGGACTCCCCCCACCTGAGCAGTTCTTC. The complete variable domain, with remaining parts taken from reference TRBV7-6 and TRBJ2-1, reads GAGVSQSPRYKVTKRGQDVALRCDPISGHVSLYWYRQALGQGPEFLTYFNYEAQQDKSGLPNDRFSAERPEGSISTLTIQRTEQRDSAMYRCASSLGGGLPPPEQFFGPGTRLTVL.

This clonotype has a handful of counts. This chain uses TRBV5-1 with TRBJ2-5; D uncertain. The J call is in doubt because the DNA end fits TRBJ2-7 better. Germline V lookup: CDR1 SGHRS, CDR2 YFSETQ. The CDR3 contains 14 residues. The CDR3: CASSLGAGPGEQYF. The CDR3 DNA follows: TGCGCCAGCAGCTTGGGGGCAGGACCGGGCGAGCAGTACTTC.

This clonotype was counted a few times. The chain is built from TRBV6-5 and TRBJ2-1, with TRBD2 matching over 7 bases. CDR1 is MNHEY, CDR2 SVGAGI, per germline. The ends lost 5 bases at V and 3 bases at J; junction bases unmatched: 4. This CDR3 has 14 residues. In DNA, the CDR3 is TGTGCCAGCAGTCCCGGGACTAACTACAATGAGCAGTTCTTC. Its protein product is CASSPGTNYNEQFF.

The chain combines TRBV5-1 with TRBJ2-1; 13 nucleotides line up with TRBD2. V was pared by 0 bases and J by 4 bases, with 7 bases of the junction left unmatched. Germline V CDR1 and CDR2: SGHRS, YFSETQ. CDR3 length: 18 residues. CDR3 protein: CASSLELAGGPGYNEQFF. DNA of the CDR3: TGCGCCAGCAGCTTGGAACTAGCGGGAGGGCCGGGTTACAATGAGCAGTTCTTC.

The rearrangement uses TRBV29-1 and TRBJ2-3, with 8 nucleotides matching TRBD1. V trimming: 7 bases; J trimming: 2 bases; junction bases outside the gene matches: 5. The V gene's germline CDR1 is SQVTM and CDR2 ANQGSEA. CDR3 length: 13 residues. The CDR3 loop reads CSADRGHTDTQYF. The CDR3 nucleotides read TGCAGCGCCGACAGGGGCCACACAGATACGCAGTATTTT.

The chain links TRBV6-6 to TRBJ2-3, with 10 bases fitting TRBD2. V lost 7 bases to trimming and J lost 1 base; unmatched junction nucleotides: 8. The CDR3 runs to 16 residues. Germline V CDR1 and CDR2: MNHNY, SVGAGI (reference sequence). In DNA form, the CDR3 reads TGTGCCAGCACACGGACTAGCGGAGCCGGCACAGATACGCAGTATTTT. It codes for CASTRTSGAGTDTQYF.

This sequence joins TRBV7-3 and TRBJ2-5; a possible D gene is TRBD2 (6 bases). The CDR3 sequence is 14 residues long. The germline V gene encodes CDR1 SGHTA and CDR2 FQGTGA. The ends were cut back, 5 bases at V and 3 bases at J, with 13 bases in the middle. The CDR3 region has the DNA TGTGCCAGCAGCGCCCTCGGGGGAGAAGAGACCCAGTACTTC. It specifies CASSALGGEETQYF.